This is a list of T cell receptor beta chains from one sample in a study of vaccination and CD4 T cells after COVID-19. Antigens of these TCRs are unknown. TCRdb passed the PCR reads through MiXCR, listing each CDR3 protein once. The table includes more than 9,000 distinct CDR3 sequences, around a third detected once. Material: CD4+ T cells from blood, cultured in vitro. The receptors were gathered from a human donor who had recovered from COVID-19. The CDR3 runs from the conserved cysteine through the conserved F or W. Each record gives: V gene, J gene, clone size, D gene, CDR3 protein, CDR3 DNA. A D gene is named only where the DNA matches it firmly. Clone sizes are given selectively: once, few, many, or a class where the clone is expanded.

v_gene: TRBV10-2; j_gene: TRBJ1-5; abundance: large; d_gene: -; CDR3aa: CASSESSGGNQPQHF; CDR3nt: TGCGCCAGCAGTGAGTCTAGCGGCGGAAATCAGCCCCAGCATTTT
v_gene: TRBV6-2/TRBV6-3; j_gene: TRBJ1-1; abundance: once; d_gene: -; CDR3aa: CASNPRGRALLRAFF; CDR3nt: TGTGCCAGCAATCCCCGGGGGCGGGCCTTGCTCCGAGCTTTCTTT
v_gene: TRBV5-5; j_gene: TRBJ1-2; abundance: few; d_gene: TRBD1; CDR3aa: CASSGNRGLNEGSYGYTF; CDR3nt: TGTGCCAGCAGCGGAAACAGGGGGCTAAATGAAGGAAGCTATGGCTACACCTTC
v_gene: TRBV5-4; j_gene: TRBJ2-7; abundance: few; d_gene: -; CDR3aa: CASSLHGTGYEQYF; CDR3nt: TGTGCCAGCAGCTTGCACGGGACCGGCTACGAGCAGTACTTC
v_gene: TRBV15; j_gene: TRBJ2-2; abundance: few; d_gene: TRBD2; CDR3aa: CATSRRAGAGELFF; CDR3nt: TGTGCCACCAGCAGACGGGCGGGGGCCGGGGAGCTGTTTTTT
v_gene: TRBV27; j_gene: TRBJ2-7; abundance: -; d_gene: TRBD1; CDR3aa: CASSSQGSPPYEQYF; CDR3nt: TGTGCCAGCAGTTCACAGGGGTCCCCACCCTACGAGCAGTACTTC
v_gene: TRBV28; j_gene: TRBJ2-7; abundance: few; d_gene: -; CDR3aa: CASSNPGGSYEQYF; CDR3nt: TGTGCCAGCAGTAACCCGGGGGGCAGCTACGAGCAGTACTTC
v_gene: TRBV30; j_gene: TRBJ1-6; abundance: -; d_gene: -; CDR3aa: CAWSPAPGEALHF; CDR3nt: TGTGCCTGGAGCCCAGCCCCAGGGGAAGCCCTCCACTTT
v_gene: TRBV5-1; j_gene: TRBJ1-2; abundance: few; d_gene: TRBD1; CDR3aa: CASSQKGAYGYTF; CDR3nt: TGCGCCAGCAGCCAGAAGGGGGCCTATGGCTACACCTTC
v_gene: TRBV28; j_gene: TRBJ2-3; abundance: -; d_gene: -; CDR3aa: CASSSVGTDTQYF; CDR3nt: TGTGCCAGCAGCTCCGTAGGCACAGATACGCAGTATTTT
v_gene: TRBV11-3; j_gene: TRBJ1-1; abundance: -; d_gene: -; CDR3aa: CASSLEGRGRALF; CDR3nt: TGTGCCAGCAGCTTAGAAGGGCGCGGACGTGCCCTCTTT
v_gene: TRBV20-1; j_gene: TRBJ2-3; abundance: -; d_gene: TRBD2; CDR3aa: CSAQELAGVITQYF; CDR3nt: TGCAGTGCCCAGGAACTAGCGGGGGTGATTACGCAGTATTTT
v_gene: TRBV6-2/TRBV6-3; j_gene: TRBJ2-5; abundance: -; d_gene: TRBD2; CDR3aa: CASSYGEGGGETQYF; CDR3nt: TGTGCCAGCAGTTACGGGGAAGGCGGGGGGGAGACCCAGTACTTC
v_gene: TRBV6-1; j_gene: TRBJ1-2; abundance: -; d_gene: -; CDR3aa: CASSLQGYTF; CDR3nt: TGTGCCAGCTCCCTTCAGGGCTACACCTTC
v_gene: TRBV25-1; j_gene: TRBJ1-6; abundance: few; d_gene: TRBD1; CDR3aa: CASRRTGSPLHF; CDR3nt: TGTGCCAGCAGGAGGACAGGTTCACCCCTCCACTTT
v_gene: TRBV2; j_gene: TRBJ2-7; abundance: few; d_gene: TRBD2; CDR3aa: CASSERAGAYEQYF; CDR3nt: TGTGCCAGCAGTGAACGGGCGGGAGCGTACGAGCAGTACTTC
v_gene: TRBV2; j_gene: TRBJ1-5; abundance: -; d_gene: TRBD1; CDR3aa: CASNPGQGAWQPQHF; CDR3nt: TGTGCCAGCAACCCGGGACAGGGGGCATGGCAGCCCCAGCATTTT
v_gene: TRBV7-6; j_gene: TRBJ2-7; abundance: once; d_gene: TRBD1; CDR3aa: CASSHWDRQYF; CDR3nt: TGTGCCAGCAGCCATTGGGACAGGCAGTACTTC
v_gene: TRBV20-1; j_gene: TRBJ2-7; abundance: few; d_gene: -; CDR3aa: CSAGGLGRAYEQYF; CDR3nt: TGCAGTGCTGGGGGCCTCGGTAGGGCTTACGAGCAGTACTTC
v_gene: TRBV6-1; j_gene: TRBJ2-1; abundance: -; d_gene: TRBD1; CDR3aa: CASSRTGLDEQFF; CDR3nt: TGTGCCAGCAGTAGGACAGGGTTGGATGAGCAGTTCTTC
v_gene: TRBV12-3/TRBV12-4; j_gene: TRBJ1-1; abundance: -; d_gene: -; CDR3aa: CASSLNREAFF; CDR3nt: TGTGCCAGCAGTTTGAACAGAGAAGCTTTCTTT
v_gene: TRBV7-9; j_gene: TRBJ1-1; abundance: few; d_gene: -; CDR3aa: CASSHQGSTEAFF; CDR3nt: TGTGCCAGCAGCCATCAGGGAAGCACTGAAGCTTTCTTT
v_gene: TRBV7-2; j_gene: TRBJ2-1; abundance: few; d_gene: TRBD1; CDR3aa: CASSAGTGEFNEQFF; CDR3nt: TGTGCCAGCAGCGCGGGGACAGGGGAATTCAATGAGCAGTTCTTC
v_gene: TRBV6-1; j_gene: TRBJ1-2; abundance: -; d_gene: -; CDR3aa: CASSPLGAKGLPIHGYTF; CDR3nt: TGTGCCAGCAGCCCCCTAGGCGCGAAGGGGTTACCAATCCATGGCTACACCTTC
v_gene: TRBV6-1; j_gene: TRBJ1-2; abundance: few; d_gene: -; CDR3aa: CASILQGYDYGYTF; CDR3nt: TGTGCCAGCATTTTACAGGGATACGACTATGGCTACACCTTC
v_gene: TRBV20-1; j_gene: TRBJ2-7; abundance: -; d_gene: -; CDR3aa: CSARVQVGEQYF; CDR3nt: TGCAGTGCTAGAGTGCAGGTGGGCGAGCAGTACTTC
v_gene: TRBV7-6; j_gene: TRBJ1-1; abundance: few; d_gene: -; CDR3aa: CASSRDVNTEAFF; CDR3nt: TGTGCTAGCAGCAGGGATGTGAACACTGAAGCTTTCTTT
v_gene: TRBV6-1; j_gene: TRBJ1-1; abundance: -; d_gene: -; CDR3aa: CASSEAVVGGVMNTEAFF; CDR3nt: TGTGCCAGCAGTGAAGCGGTGGTGGGGGGTGTCATGAACACTGAAGCTTTCTTT
v_gene: TRBV7-6; j_gene: TRBJ1-1; abundance: few; d_gene: -; CDR3aa: CASSPWSAGVNTEAFF; CDR3nt: TGTGCCAGCAGCCCCTGGTCGGCCGGGGTGAACACTGAAGCTTTCTTT
v_gene: TRBV11-3; j_gene: TRBJ1-6; abundance: -; d_gene: -; CDR3aa: CASSLGLGQGGSPLHF; CDR3nt: TGTGCCAGCAGCTTAGGATTAGGCCAGGGTGGATCACCCCTCCACTTT
v_gene: TRBV24-1; j_gene: TRBJ1-1; abundance: few; d_gene: -; CDR3aa: CATSDPGRTEAFF; CDR3nt: TGTGCCACCAGTGATCCCGGACGCACTGAAGCTTTCTTT
v_gene: TRBV4-3; j_gene: TRBJ1-2; abundance: -; d_gene: -; CDR3aa: CASSQGTPAANYGYTF; CDR3nt: TGCGCCAGCAGCCAAGGAACGCCTGCAGCTAACTATGGCTACACCTTC
v_gene: TRBV19; j_gene: TRBJ1-2; abundance: few; d_gene: TRBD1; CDR3aa: CASSIDGVTGNGYTF; CDR3nt: TGTGCCAGTAGTATAGATGGGGTGACAGGGAATGGCTACACCTTC
v_gene: TRBV7-2; j_gene: TRBJ2-1; abundance: few; d_gene: -; CDR3aa: CASSSGTDAAYNEQFF; CDR3nt: TGTGCCAGCAGCTCCGGGACCGACGCGGCCTACAATGAGCAGTTCTTC
v_gene: TRBV6-1; j_gene: TRBJ1-5; abundance: medium-sized; d_gene: -; CDR3aa: CASSAQDRFNQPQHF; CDR3nt: TGTGCCAGCAGTGCCCAGGACAGATTCAATCAGCCCCAGCATTTT
v_gene: TRBV20-1; j_gene: TRBJ2-3; abundance: few; d_gene: TRBD2; CDR3aa: CSAAFTSTSGTDTQYF; CDR3nt: TGCAGTGCCGCATTTACTTCGACTAGCGGCACAGATACGCAGTATTTT
v_gene: TRBV24-1; j_gene: TRBJ2-2; abundance: -; d_gene: -; CDR3aa: CATSDPSSLVPGELFF; CDR3nt: TGTGCCACCAGTGACCCTAGTTCGCTAGTCCCCGGGGAGCTGTTTTTT
v_gene: TRBV23-1; j_gene: TRBJ1-2; abundance: -; d_gene: TRBD1; CDR3aa: CASSPSRDRESGYTF; CDR3nt: TGCGCCAGCAGTCCTAGCCGGGACAGGGAGTCTGGCTACACCTTC
v_gene: TRBV28; j_gene: TRBJ2-7; abundance: -; d_gene: -; CDR3aa: CASSGRSYEQYF; CDR3nt: TGTGCCAGCAGTGGAAGGAGCTACGAGCAGTACTTC
v_gene: TRBV19; j_gene: TRBJ1-6; abundance: few; d_gene: -; CDR3aa: CASSIETGNSPLHF; CDR3nt: TGTGCCAGTAGTATAGAAACAGGGAATTCACCCCTCCACTTT
v_gene: TRBV7-9; j_gene: TRBJ1-1; abundance: -; d_gene: -; CDR3aa: CASSLLGGNAEAFF; CDR3nt: TGTGCCAGCAGCCTCTTGGGGGGTAACGCTGAAGCTTTCTTT
v_gene: TRBV5-6; j_gene: TRBJ1-2; abundance: -; d_gene: -; CDR3aa: CASSRIRGGGYTF; CDR3nt: TGTGCCAGCAGCAGGATCAGGGGAGGGGGCTACACCTTC
v_gene: TRBV7-2; j_gene: TRBJ2-1; abundance: -; d_gene: TRBD1; CDR3aa: CASNLGTEYNEQFF; CDR3nt: TGTGCCAGCAACCTCGGGACAGAATACAATGAGCAGTTCTTC
v_gene: TRBV7-6; j_gene: TRBJ2-5; abundance: -; d_gene: -; CDR3aa: CASSGRSQETQYF; CDR3nt: TGTGCCAGCAGCGGACGGAGTCAAGAGACCCAGTACTTC
v_gene: TRBV7-8; j_gene: TRBJ1-3; abundance: once; d_gene: TRBD1; CDR3aa: CASSELRGSGNTIYF; CDR3nt: TGTGCCAGCAGCGAACTCAGGGGGTCAGGAAACACCATATATTTT